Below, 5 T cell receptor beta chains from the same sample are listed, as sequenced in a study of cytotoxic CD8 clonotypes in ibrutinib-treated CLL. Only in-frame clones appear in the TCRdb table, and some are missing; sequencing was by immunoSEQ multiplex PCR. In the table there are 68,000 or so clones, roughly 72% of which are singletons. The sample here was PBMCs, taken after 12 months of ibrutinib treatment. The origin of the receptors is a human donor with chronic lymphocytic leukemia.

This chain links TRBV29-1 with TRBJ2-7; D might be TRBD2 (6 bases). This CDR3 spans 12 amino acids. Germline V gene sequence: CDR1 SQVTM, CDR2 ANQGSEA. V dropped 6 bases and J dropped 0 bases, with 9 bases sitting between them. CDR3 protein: CSVKTSSYEQYF. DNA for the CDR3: TGCAGCGTCAAGACTAGCTCCTACGAGCAGTACTTC.

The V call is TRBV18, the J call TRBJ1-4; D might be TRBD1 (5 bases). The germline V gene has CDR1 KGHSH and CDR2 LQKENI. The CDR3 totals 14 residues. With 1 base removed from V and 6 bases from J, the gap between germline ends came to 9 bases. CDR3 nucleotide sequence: TGTGCCAGCTCACCACGGCGGGGGGATGAAAAACTGTTTTTT. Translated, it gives CASSPRRGDEKLFF.

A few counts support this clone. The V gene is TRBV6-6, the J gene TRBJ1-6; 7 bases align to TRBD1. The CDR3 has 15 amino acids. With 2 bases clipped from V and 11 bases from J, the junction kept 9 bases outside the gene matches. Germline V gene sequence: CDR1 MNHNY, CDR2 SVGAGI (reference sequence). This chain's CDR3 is CASSYPTGWRAPLHF. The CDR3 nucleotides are TGTGCCAGCAGTTACCCGACAGGGTGGAGGGCACCCCTCCACTTT.

As DNA, the CDR3 is TGTGCCAGAAGCTTGTCCCAGGGGGCGGGAGTGACTAATGAAAAACTGTTTTTT. It is translated as CARSLSQGAGVTNEKLFF. This chain links TRBV5-3 with TRBJ1-4; 8 bases are a match to TRBD1. TRBV5-3 is classed as an ORF, of uncertain function. V shed 1 base and J 2 bases; nucleotides not matched to a gene: 10. The CDR3 has 18 amino acids.

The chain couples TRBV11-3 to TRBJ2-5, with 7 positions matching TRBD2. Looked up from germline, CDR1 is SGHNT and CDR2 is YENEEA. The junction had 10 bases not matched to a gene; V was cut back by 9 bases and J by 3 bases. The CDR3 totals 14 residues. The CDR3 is CASSGPLAEETQYF. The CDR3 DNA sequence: TGTGCCAGTAGCGGGCCCTTGGCAGAAGAGACCCAGTACTTC.